This is a list of T cell receptor beta chains from one sample in a study of OX40 agonist ivuxolimab in advanced cancers. Method: immunoSEQ multiplex PCR; TCRdb's copy keeps in-frame clones and lacks some. The sample carries more than 70,000 clones, about 85% recorded once. The specimen comprised CD4+ or CD8+ T cells sorted from blood, sampled in a trial of the OX40 agonist ivuxolimab. Receptors were obtained from an adult with an advanced solid tumor such as melanoma, head and neck, liver or kidney cancer. CDR3s include the opening cysteine and the closing phenylalanine or tryptophan. The order of the fields is J gene, V gene, D gene, clone size, CDR3 protein, CDR3 DNA. The D gene is left open where the match is weak. Expanded clones get a size class; other rows say once, few or many, or leave the size out.

TRBJ2-1 TRBV7-6 TRBD1 - CASSQGQYNEQFF TGTGCCAGCAGCCAGGGACAGTACAATGAGCAGTTCTTC
TRBJ2-2 TRBV19 TRBD1 - CASMGQGDKHYVSNTGELFF TGTGCCAGTATGGGGCAGGGGGACAAACATTACGTCTCGAACACCGGGGAGCTGTTTTTT
TRBJ2-7 TRBV6-5 TRBD1 - CASSYSHRGNEQYF TGTGCCAGCAGTTACTCGCACAGGGGGAACGAGCAGTACTTC
TRBJ1-1 TRBV7-9 - - CASSLSFQDTEAFF TGTGCCAGCAGCTTATCATTTCAGGACACTGAAGCTTTCTTT
TRBJ2-7 TRBV15 - - CATSRAAIGTRGYEQYF TGTGCCACCAGCAGAGCCGCGATAGGGACCAGGGGCTACGAGCAGTACTTC
TRBJ2-1 TRBV7-2 - - CASSLVVDSYNEQFF TGTGCCAGCAGCTTAGTTGTAGACAGCTACAATGAGCAGTTCTTC
TRBJ2-1 TRBV6-1 TRBD2 - CASSGGGPDEQFF TGTGCCAGCAGTGGCGGGGGACCAGATGAGCAGTTCTTC
TRBJ1-4 TRBV7-2 - - CASSSSWGWNEKLFF TGTGCCAGCAGCTCCTCCTGGGGCTGGAATGAAAAACTGTTTTTT
TRBJ2-7 TRBV5-1 TRBD1 once CASSLGTGRSYEQYF TGTGCCAGCAGCTTGGGGACAGGGCGCTCCTACGAGCAGTACTTC
TRBJ2-1 TRBV19 TRBD1 - CASSPRDRIYNEQFF TGTGCCAGTAGTCCTCGGGACAGAATCTACAATGAGCAGTTCTTC
TRBJ2-2 TRBV5-4 - - CASSQFRARELFF TGTGCCAGCAGCCAATTCCGGGCGCGGGAGCTGTTTTTT
TRBJ1-3 TRBV6-1 TRBD1 - CASSERTGGSGNTIYF TGTGCCAGCAGTGAGCGGACAGGGGGCTCTGGAAACACCATATATTTT
TRBJ2-7 TRBV27 - few CASSSLWGSSYEQYF TGTGCCAGCAGCTCCCTCTGGGGGAGCTCCTACGAGCAGTACTTC
TRBJ2-3 TRBV7-2 TRBD2 - CASSSWGGTDTQYF TGTGCCAGCAGCTCTTGGGGGGGAACAGATACGCAGTATTTT
TRBJ1-4 TRBV5-1 - - CASSSGRGTNEKLFF TGCGCCAGCAGCTCCGGTCGGGGGACTAATGAAAAACTGTTTTTT
TRBJ1-1 TRBV7-9 - - CASSLAGLGPGTEAFF TGTGCCAGCAGCTTAGCGGGTCTTGGGCCAGGCACTGAAGCTTTCTTT
TRBJ1-2 TRBV14 - once CASSQHKGGSGGYTF TGTGCCAGCAGCCAACATAAGGGGGGCTCGGGTGGCTACACCTTC
TRBJ2-3 TRBV5-6 - once CASEGADTQYF TGTGCCTCCGAGGGGGCAGATACGCAGTATTTT